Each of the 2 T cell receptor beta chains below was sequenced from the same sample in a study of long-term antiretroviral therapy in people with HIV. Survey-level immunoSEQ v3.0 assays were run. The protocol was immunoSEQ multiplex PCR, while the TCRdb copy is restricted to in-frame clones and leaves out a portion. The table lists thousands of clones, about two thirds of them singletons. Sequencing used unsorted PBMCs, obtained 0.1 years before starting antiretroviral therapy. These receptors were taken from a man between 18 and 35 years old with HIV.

CDR3 coding DNA: TGTGCCAGCAGACCGGGACAGGGGACCACTGAAGCTTTCTTT. This gives the protein CASRPGQGTTEAFF. The rearrangement uses TRBV28 and TRBJ1-1; 10 nucleotides agree with TRBD1. Germline CDR1 and CDR2: MDHEN and SYDVKM. This CDR3 is built from 14 residues. V was clipped by 6 bases and J by 4 bases; unmatched bases: 5.

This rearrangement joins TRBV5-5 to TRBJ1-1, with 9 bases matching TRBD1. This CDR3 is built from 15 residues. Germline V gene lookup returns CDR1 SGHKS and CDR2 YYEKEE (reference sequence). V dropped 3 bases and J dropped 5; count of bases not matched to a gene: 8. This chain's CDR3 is CASSYWTGDGTEAFF. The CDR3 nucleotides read TGTGCCAGCAGCTACTGGACAGGGGATGGGACTGAAGCTTTCTTT.